This TCR beta chain stems from a study of T cells after posttransplantation cyclophosphamide. Study-level results: Recipient CMV seropositivity and CMV reactivation strongly tracked TRB clonality. Blood and skin or GI T cell repertoires showed limited TRB overlap. Donor-recipient repertoire similarity was low at 1-2 months, rising over year one.

CDR3 length equals 15 residues. J gave up 1 base and V 7 bases, and 5 bases lay outside the gene matches. Germline CDR1 reads SGHRS; CDR2 reads YFSETQ. The naive gate required viable CD3+CD4+ or CD3+CD8+ cells with CCR7+CD45RA+CD45RO-CD95-CD27+CD28+ phenotype. This clone showed up just a few times. The target antigen is unknown. Profiled with immunoSEQ multiplex PCR; TCRdb holds only in-frame clones, not every one. This sample has roughly 20,000 clones, with approximately 98% found just once. The TCR sequence derives from a man aged 35-49 years in good health, CMV-negative, and a related stem cell transplant donor. The sample consisted of naive CD4+ T cells sorted from PBMCs. V gene TRBV5-1 combines with J gene TRBJ2-5, with 12 bases matching TRBD2. CDR3 residues: CASAPGLAGQETQYF. The CDR3 DNA reads TGCGCCAGCGCGCCGGGACTAGCGGGCCAAGAGACCCAGTACTTC.